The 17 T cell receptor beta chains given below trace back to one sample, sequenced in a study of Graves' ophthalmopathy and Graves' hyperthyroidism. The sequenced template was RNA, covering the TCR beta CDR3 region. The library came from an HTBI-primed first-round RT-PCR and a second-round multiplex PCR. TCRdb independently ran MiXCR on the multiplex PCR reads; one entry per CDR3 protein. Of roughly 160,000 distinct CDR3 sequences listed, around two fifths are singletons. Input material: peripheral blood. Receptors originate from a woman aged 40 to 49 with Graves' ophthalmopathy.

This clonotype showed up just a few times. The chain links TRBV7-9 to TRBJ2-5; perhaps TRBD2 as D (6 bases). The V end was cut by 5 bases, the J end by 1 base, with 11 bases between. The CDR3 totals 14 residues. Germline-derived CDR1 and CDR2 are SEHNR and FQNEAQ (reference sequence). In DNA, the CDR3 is TGTGCCAGCAGCCCCCTAGCGACCCAAGAGACCCAGTACTTC. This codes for CASSPLATQETQYF.

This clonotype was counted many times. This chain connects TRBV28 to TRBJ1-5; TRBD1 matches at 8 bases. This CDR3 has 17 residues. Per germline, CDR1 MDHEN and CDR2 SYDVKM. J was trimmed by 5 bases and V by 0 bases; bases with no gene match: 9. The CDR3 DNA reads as TGTGCCAGCAGTTTATGGACACCAGGGGGCGATTATCAGCCCCAGCATTTT. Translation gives CASSLWTPGGDYQPQHF.

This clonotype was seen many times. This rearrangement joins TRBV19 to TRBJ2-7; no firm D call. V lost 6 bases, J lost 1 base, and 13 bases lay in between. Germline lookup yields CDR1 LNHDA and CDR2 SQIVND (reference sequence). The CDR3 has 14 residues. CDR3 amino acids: CASSLPGNSYEQYF. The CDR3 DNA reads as TGTGCCAGTAGCCTACCGGGCAATTCCTACGAGCAGTACTTC. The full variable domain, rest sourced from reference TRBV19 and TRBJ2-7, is DGGITQSPKYLFRKEGQNVTLSCEQNLNHDAMYWYRQDPGQGLRLIYYSQIVNDFQKGDIAEGYSVSREKKESFPLTVTSAQKNPTAFYLCASSLPGNSYEQYFGPGTRLTVT.

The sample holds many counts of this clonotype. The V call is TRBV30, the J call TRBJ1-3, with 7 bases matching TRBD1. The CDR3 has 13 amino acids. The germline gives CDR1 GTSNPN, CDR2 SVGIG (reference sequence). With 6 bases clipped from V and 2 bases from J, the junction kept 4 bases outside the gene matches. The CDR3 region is CACDRDTGNTIYF. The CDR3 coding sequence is TGTGCCTGCGACAGGGATACTGGAAACACCATATATTTT.

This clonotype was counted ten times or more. The CDR3 loop reads CASHRLASGYYEQYF. CDR3 sequence (DNA): TGTGCCAGTCATAGGCTGGCTAGCGGGTACTACGAGCAGTACTTC. The chain is built from TRBV6-2 or TRBV6-3 and TRBJ2-7, with TRBD2 matching over 8 bases. V was pared by 9 bases and J by 3 bases, with 13 bases of the junction left unmatched. The CDR3 has 15 amino acids. CDR1 is MNHEY and CDR2 is SVGEGT in the germline V gene.

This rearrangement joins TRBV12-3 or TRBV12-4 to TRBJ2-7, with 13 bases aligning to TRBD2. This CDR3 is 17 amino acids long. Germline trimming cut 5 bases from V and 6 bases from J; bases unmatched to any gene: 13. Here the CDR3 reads CASSPFSRTSGSPEQYF. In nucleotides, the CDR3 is TGTGCCAGCAGTCCATTCTCTAGGACTAGCGGGAGCCCCGAGCAGTACTTC.

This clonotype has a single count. CDR3 residues: CASSGQGASYEQYF. The CDR3 coding sequence is TGTGCCAGCAGTGGGCAGGGCGCTTCCTACGAGCAGTACTTC. The genes are TRBV2 and TRBJ2-7; perhaps TRBD1 as D (5 bases). Germline V gene data show CDR1 as SNHLY and CDR2 as FYNNEI. Trimming stripped 4 bases from V and 1 base from J, with 11 bases between. There are 14 residues in the CDR3.

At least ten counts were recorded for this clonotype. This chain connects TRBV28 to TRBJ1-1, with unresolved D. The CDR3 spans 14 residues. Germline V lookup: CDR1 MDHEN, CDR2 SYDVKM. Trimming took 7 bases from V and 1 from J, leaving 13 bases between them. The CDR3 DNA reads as TGTGCCAGCAAGGTCGGCACAAGGAACACTGAAGCTTTCTTT. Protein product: CASKVGTRNTEAFF.

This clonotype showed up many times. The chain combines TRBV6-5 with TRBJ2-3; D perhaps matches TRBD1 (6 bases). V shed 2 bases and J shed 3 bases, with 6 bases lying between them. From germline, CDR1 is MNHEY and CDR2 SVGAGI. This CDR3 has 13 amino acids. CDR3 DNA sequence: TGTGCCAGCAGTTACGGGACAACAGATACGCAGTATTTT. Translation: CASSYGTTDTQYF.

The CDR3, as DNA: TGTGCCAGCAGGCCCGGACAGTCCATGAACACTGAAGCTTTCTTT. Translated, it gives CASRPGQSMNTEAFF. V gene TRBV6-1 combines with J gene TRBJ1-1, with TRBD1 as a possible D gene (6 bases). The CDR3 totals 15 residues. Trimming removed 6 bases at V and 0 bases at J, with 14 bases between. Germline values: CDR1 MNHNS, CDR2 SASEGT.

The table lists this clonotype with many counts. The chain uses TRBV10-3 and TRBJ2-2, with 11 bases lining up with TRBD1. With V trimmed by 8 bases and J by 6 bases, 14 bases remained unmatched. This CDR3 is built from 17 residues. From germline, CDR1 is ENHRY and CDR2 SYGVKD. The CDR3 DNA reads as TGTGCCATCCCAGTGGTATCCGGGACAGGGGGTTCCGGGGAGCTGTTTTTT. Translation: CAIPVVSGTGGSGELFF.

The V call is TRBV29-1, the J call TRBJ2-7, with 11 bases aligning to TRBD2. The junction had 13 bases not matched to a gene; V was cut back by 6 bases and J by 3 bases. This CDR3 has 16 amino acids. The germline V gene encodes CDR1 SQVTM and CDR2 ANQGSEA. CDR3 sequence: CSVLTSGKRKDYEQYF. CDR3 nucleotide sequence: TGCAGCGTCCTGACTAGCGGGAAAAGAAAGGACTACGAGCAGTACTTC.

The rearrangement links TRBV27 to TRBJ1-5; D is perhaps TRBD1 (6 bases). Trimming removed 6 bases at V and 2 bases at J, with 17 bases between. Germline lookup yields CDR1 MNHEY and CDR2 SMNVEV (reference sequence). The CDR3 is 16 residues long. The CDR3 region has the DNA TGTGCCAGCAGCGAAATGGGGGCAGGGCGCAATCAGCCCCAGCATTTT. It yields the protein CASSEMGAGRNQPQHF.

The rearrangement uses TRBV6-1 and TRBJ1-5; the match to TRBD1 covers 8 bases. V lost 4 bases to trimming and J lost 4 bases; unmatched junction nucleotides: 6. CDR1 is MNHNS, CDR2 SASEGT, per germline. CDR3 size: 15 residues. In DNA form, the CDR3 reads TGTGCCAGCAGTGGAGACAGGGGACGAAATCAGCCCCAGCATTTT. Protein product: CASSGDRGRNQPQHF.

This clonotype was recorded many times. CDR3 sequence: CSARDSRAGAGRAEAFF. Here the CDR3 DNA reads TGCAGTGCTAGAGATAGTAGGGCAGGGGCGGGACGGGCTGAAGCTTTCTTT. The chain combines TRBV20-1 with TRBJ1-1; D may be TRBD1 (6 bases). The germline V and J ends were trimmed by 0 bases and 6 bases, with 23 bases remaining between them. Germline CDR1 reads DFQATT; CDR2 reads SNEGSKA (reference sequence). This CDR3 spans 17 amino acids.

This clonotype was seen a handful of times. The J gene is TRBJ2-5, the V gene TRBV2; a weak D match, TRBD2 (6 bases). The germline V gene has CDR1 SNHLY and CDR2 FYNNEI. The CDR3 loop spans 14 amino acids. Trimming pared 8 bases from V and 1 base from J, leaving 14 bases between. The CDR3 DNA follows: TGTGCCAGCGGGGTCAGGGACTTCCAAGAGACCCAGTACTTC. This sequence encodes CASGVRDFQETQYF.

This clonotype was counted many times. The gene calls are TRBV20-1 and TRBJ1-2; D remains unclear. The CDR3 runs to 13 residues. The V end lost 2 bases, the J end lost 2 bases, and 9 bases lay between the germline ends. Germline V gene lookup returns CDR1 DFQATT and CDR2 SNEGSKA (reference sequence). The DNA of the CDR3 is TGCAGTGCTAGAAGGGCAGAAAACTATGGCTACACCTTC. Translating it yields CSARRAENYGYTF.